The entry below describes one T cell receptor (beta chain). As yet, its antigen is unknown. This specimen comes from a study of T cell repertoires in cytomegalovirus infection. Study-wide findings and caveats: Of the TCR beta families, the public ones yielded a cumulative frequency that identified carriers of CMV plus the relevant HLA.

TCRdb re-called the reads through MiXCR, storing one row per CDR3 protein. The sample consists of a few hundred thousand distinct CDR3 sequences, 8% to 9.5% of them appearing once. The sample taken for sequencing was PBMCs. The receptor was derived from a human donor in good health (CMV status not recorded). Some clones in this sample may be carry-over from other donors' samples.

CDR3 DNA: TGTGCCAGCTCACCCCCCGGGCAGGTCCGTACAGATACGCAGTATTTT. It encodes CASSPPGQVRTDTQYF. V and J are TRBV18 and TRBJ2-3; no firm D call. The germline V gene has CDR1 KGHSH and CDR2 LQKENI. CDR3 length equals 16 residues. The V and J ends lost 3 bases and 3 bases respectively, with 16 bases between them.